The T cell receptor (beta chain) described here comes from a study of a mutant IDH1 vaccine in newly diagnosed glioma. Per germline, CDR1 WNHNN and CDR2 SYGVQD (reference sequence). V was pared by 7 bases and J by 9 bases, with 16 bases between. The CDR3 sequence is 13 residues long. TCRdb's copy holds only in-frame clones and misses some; the assay was immunoSEQ multiplex PCR. This table has around 70,000 clones, about 87% appearing once. A remark on this clone: Its specificity is not known.

Time point meaning: week 35, safety follow-up. Every single dose of the vaccine, 300 ug of mutant IDH1 20-mer peptide, came with topical imiquimod. This chain links TRBV10-1 with TRBJ2-1, with D perhaps TRBD1 (5 bases). The sample was PBMCs, taken from a glioma patient whose treatment included an IDH1 peptide vaccine. This clonotype was obtained from a young man with glioma. CDR3 region: CASNEGQGSEQFF. The CDR3 DNA follows: TGCGCCAGCAACGAAGGTCAGGGAAGTGAGCAGTTCTTC.